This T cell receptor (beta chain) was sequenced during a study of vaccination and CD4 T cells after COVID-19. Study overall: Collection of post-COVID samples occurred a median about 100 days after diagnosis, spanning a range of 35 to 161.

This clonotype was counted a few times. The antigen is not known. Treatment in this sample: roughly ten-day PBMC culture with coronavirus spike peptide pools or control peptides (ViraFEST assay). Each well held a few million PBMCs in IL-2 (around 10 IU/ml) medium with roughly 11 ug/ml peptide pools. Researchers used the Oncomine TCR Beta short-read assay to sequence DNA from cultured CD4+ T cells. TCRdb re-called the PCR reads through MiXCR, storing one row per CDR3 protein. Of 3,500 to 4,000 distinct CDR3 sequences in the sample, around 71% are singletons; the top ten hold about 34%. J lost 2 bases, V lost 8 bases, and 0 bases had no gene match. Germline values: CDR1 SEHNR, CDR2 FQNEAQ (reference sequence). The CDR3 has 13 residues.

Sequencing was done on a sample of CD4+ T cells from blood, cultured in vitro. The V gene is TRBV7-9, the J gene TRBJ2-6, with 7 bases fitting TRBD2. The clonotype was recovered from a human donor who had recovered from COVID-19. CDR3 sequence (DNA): TGTGCCAGCCTAGCGGCTGGGGCCAACGTCCTGACTTTC. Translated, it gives CASLAAGANVLTF.